What follows are 13 T cell receptor beta chains derived from one specimen sequenced in a study of T cell clonality in common variable immunodeficiency. The method was immunoSEQ multiplex PCR; TCRdb's version includes in-frame clones alone and lacks a portion of them. There are some 38,000 clones in the sample, none observed a single time. Specimen: peripheral blood mononuclear cells. These receptors originate from a person aged 18 to 75 in good health.

This clone has more than one count but fewer than ten. The read is 3 residues too short to cover the CDR3 end, so that end is filled in from the germline J gene. The rearrangement joins TRBV7-9 to TRBJ1-4; 8 bases are shared with TRBD1. With V trimmed by 7 bases and J by 4 bases, 2 bases remained unmatched. Germline CDR1 SEHNR, CDR2 FQNEAQ (reference sequence). The CDR3 spans 13 residues. CDR3 DNA, as far as it was read: TGTGCCAGCAACAGGGGGATTAATGAAAAA. Amino acid sequence: CASNRGINEK. The full CDR3 sequence reads CASNRGINEKLFF. Full variable domain (outside the CDR3, taken from reference TRBV7-9 and TRBJ1-4): DTGVSQNPRHKITKRGQNVTFRCDPISEHNRLYWYRQTLGQGPEFLTYFQNEAQLEKSRLLSDRFSAERPKGSFSTLEIQRTEQGDSAMYLCASNRGINEKLFFGSGTQLSVL.

This clone came up many times. From the germline J gene comes the end of the CDR3, since the read stops 3 residues before it. The genes are TRBV19 and TRBJ2-5; 10 nucleotides line up with TRBD2. The J segment lost 5 bases and the V segment lost 6 bases, leaving 9 bases of the junction unmatched. Per the germline V gene, CDR1 is LNHDA and CDR2 is SQIVND (reference sequence). This CDR3 has 15 amino acids. The part of the CDR3 DNA that was read is TGTGCCAGTAGATCTAGCGGGGGCACCGGGGAGACC. It yields the protein CASRSSGGTGET. The whole CDR3 reads CASRSSGGTGETQYF.

This clone was found many times. The junction departs from germline at one end; a sequencing error may be responsible. Read coverage stops 3 residues before the CDR3 terminus; the germline J gene supplies the remainder. This chain joins TRBV5-1 and TRBJ1-6, with D possibly matching TRBD1 (5 bases). CDR1 is SGHRS, CDR2 YFSETQ, per germline. The CDR3 runs to 15 residues. The part of the CDR3 DNA that was read is TGCGCCAACAGCTTGGAGGGACTGAACAATTCACCC. Protein sequence: CANSLEGLNNSP. From start to end, the CDR3 is CANSLEGLNNSPLHF.

This clone was seen repeatedly, ten times or more. The read gets to within 3 residues of the CDR3 end, and the germline J gene fills in the rest. This rearrangement joins TRBV20-1 to TRBJ1-5; D is possibly TRBD1 (5 bases). Germline CDR1 and CDR2: DFQATT and SNEGSKA (reference sequence). The CDR3 contains 15 residues. V gave up 1 base and J gave up 1 base, with 11 bases separating them. The CDR3 bases that were read are TGCAGTGCTAGAGTATGGGGGGAAAGCAATCAGCCC. Amino acids: CSARVWGESNQP. The whole CDR3 region reads CSARVWGESNQPQHF.

This clone was recorded many times. Coverage ceases 3 residues before the CDR3 finishes, and the germline J gene fills in the end. The chain has TRBV19 and TRBJ2-3; 8 bases are shared with TRBD2. CDR1 is LNHDA and CDR2 is SQIVND in the germline V gene (reference sequence). V shed 10 bases and J 0 bases; nucleotides not matched to a gene: 3. The CDR3 length is 13 residues. The CDR3 here is CATSSGSTDTQYF. CDR3 DNA, as far as it was read: TGTGCCACTTCTAGCGGGAGCACAGATACG. Full variable domain (rest looked up from reference TRBV19 and TRBJ2-3): DGGITQSPKYLFRKEGQNVTLSCEQNLNHDAMYWYRQDPGQGLRLIYYSQIVNDFQKGDIAEGYSVSREKKESFPLTVTSAQKNPTAFYLCATSSGSTDTQYFGPGTRLTVL.

This clone occurred many times. The read halts 3 residues ahead of the CDR3 end, with the missing end drawn from the germline J gene. The chain carries TRBV11-2 and TRBJ2-7; 7 nucleotides agree with TRBD2. The CDR3 has 12 residues. Germline assignment: CDR1 SGHAT and CDR2 FQNNGV. Trimming cost V 6 bases and J 4 bases; bases outside gene matches: 3. The part of the CDR3 DNA that was read is TGTGCCAGCAGGCGGGAGAGTTACGAG. Amino acid sequence: CASRRESYE. The entire CDR3 sequence reads CASRRESYEQYF.

This clone was picked up many times. The CDR3 is cut off 3 residues early in the read; its end comes from the germline J gene. The chain combines TRBV28 with TRBJ1-1; D might be TRBD1 (6 bases). The CDR3 totals 15 residues. Trimming pared 7 bases from V and 4 bases from J, leaving 19 bases between. Germline CDR1 and CDR2: MDHEN and SYDVKM. CDR3 residues: CASTLLQGRFTEAFF. The CDR3 DNA, read in part, is TGTGCCAGCACCCTTTTACAGGGTCGGTTCACTGAA.

There are a few counts of this clone. The read terminates 3 residues before the CDR3 end, so the remaining end is supplied by the germline J gene. The chain recombines TRBV19 with TRBJ1-4, with a weak D call TRBD1 (6 bases). V gave up 2 bases and J gave up 5 bases, with 15 bases separating them. The CDR3 has 16 residues. In germline, CDR1 is LNHDA, CDR2 SQIVND (reference sequence). The CDR3 loop reads CASSIMGASTNEKLFF. The covered CDR3 bases are TGTGCCAGTAGTATAATGGGGGCTAGTACCAATGAAAAA.

This clone was seen repeatedly, ten times or more. The observed sequence ends 3 residues before the CDR3 terminus, with the missing tail filled in from the germline J gene. V is TRBV2 and J is TRBJ2-4; a weak D match, TRBD2 (6 bases). Germline CDR1 and CDR2: SNHLY and FYNNEI. The CDR3 length is 16 residues. Trimming took 3 bases from V and 2 from J, leaving 14 bases between them. The CDR3 is CASSDSTSYSKNIQYF. CDR3 DNA, as far as it was read: TGTGCCAGCAGTGATTCGACTAGTTATTCCAAAAACATT.

At least ten counts were recorded for this clone. The DNA ends 3 residues before the CDR3 does, and the rest of the CDR3 is filled in from the germline J gene. The chain employs TRBV2 and TRBJ2-5; 10 bases fit TRBD2. Germline values: CDR1 SNHLY, CDR2 FYNNEI. There are 15 residues in the CDR3. The junction had 10 bases not matched to a gene; V was cut back by 7 bases and J by 5 bases. CDR3 bases read: TGTGCCAGCAAGGACGGGGCTAGCGGGAGCGAGACC. This translates into CASKDGASGSET. The entire CDR3 reads CASKDGASGSETQYF.

This clone was found many times. The sequenced part of the CDR3 DNA is TGCAGTGCCCTACAGGTCAGCAGAAGCTCCTATAATTCACCC. It is translated as CSALQVSRSSYNSP. The complete CDR3 sequence is CSALQVSRSSYNSPLHF. The chain has TRBV20-1 and TRBJ1-6, with TRBD1 as a possible D gene (5 bases). The missing CDR3 end, 3 residues past where the read stops, is filled in from the germline J gene. This CDR3 spans 17 amino acids. Trimming took off 6 bases at V and 0 bases at J, with 18 bases between the two ends. From germline, CDR1 is DFQATT and CDR2 SNEGSKA (reference sequence).

This clone came up many times. The read terminates 3 residues ahead of where the CDR3 ends, so the germline J gene completes it. The chain carries TRBV10-3 and TRBJ2-2; D is unresolved. V was shortened by 11 bases and J by 3 bases, with 16 bases between the two germline ends. Germline assignment: CDR1 ENHRY and CDR2 SYGVKD. CDR3 size: 14 residues. The CDR3 sequence: CASAAVSDTGELFF. The covered CDR3 bases are TGTGCCTCGGCCGCGGTGAGCGACACCGGGGAG.

This clone has ten or more counts. CDR3 region: CASSQDIPTPGNQPQHF. The sequenced CDR3 bases are TGCGCCAGCAGCCAAGATATCCCCACTCCGGGGAATCAGCCC. This chain joins TRBV4-1 and TRBJ1-5; D is unresolved. The read ends 3 residues shy of where the CDR3 ends; the end is completed using the germline J gene. Trimming took 0 bases from V and 4 from J, leaving 16 bases between them. The CDR3 extends over 17 amino acids. Germline CDR1 is MGHRA and CDR2 is YSYEKL.